The rows below give T cell receptor beta chains drawn from one sample of a study of control samples from healthy donors and cancer patients. Some clones are missing from TCRdb's copy, which holds only in-frame ones; the method was immunoSEQ multiplex PCR. The table includes approximately 40,000 clones, roughly 77% detected once. Sequencing used formalin-fixed, paraffin-embedded tissue. These receptors all come from a male donor with melanoma. The CDR3 runs from the conserved cysteine through the conserved F or W. The D gene is left open where the match is weak. Size is omitted from some rows. Given values are once, few, many or a class for expanded clones.

clone_size: .; v_call: TRBV18; d_call: .; j_call: TRBJ2-5; cdr3_nt: TGTGCCAGCCTGGGATTTGGCCGAGAGACCCAGTACTTC; cdr3_aa: CASLGFGRETQYF
clone_size: .; v_call: TRBV5-1; d_call: .; j_call: TRBJ2-7; cdr3_nt: TGCGCCAGCAGCTTAGGTTGGCAGGGCAATTCATACGAGCAGTACTTC; cdr3_aa: CASSLGWQGNSYEQYF
clone_size: .; v_call: TRBV7-6; d_call: .; j_call: TRBJ2-1; cdr3_nt: TGTGCCAGCACCAAGTCGCCGGGGACCAATGAGCAGTTCTTC; cdr3_aa: CASTKSPGTNEQFF
clone_size: few; v_call: TRBV6-5; d_call: TRBD1; j_call: TRBJ1-2; cdr3_nt: TGTGCCAGCATGCGACAGGGGTCTTATGGCTACACCTTC; cdr3_aa: CASMRQGSYGYTF
clone_size: .; v_call: TRBV4-1; d_call: .; j_call: TRBJ2-5; cdr3_nt: TGCGCCAGCAGCCGAGGTGGGAGACAGGGAGGGACCCAGTACTTC; cdr3_aa: CASSRGGRQGGTQYF
clone_size: .; v_call: TRBV5-1; d_call: .; j_call: TRBJ1-1; cdr3_nt: TGCGCCAGCAGCACTGAGATGAACACTGAAGCTTTCTTT; cdr3_aa: CASSTEMNTEAFF
clone_size: .; v_call: TRBV7-3; d_call: TRBD2; j_call: TRBJ2-2; cdr3_nt: TGTGCCAGCAGCTTAAGGGAGGGAAACACCGGGGAGCTGTTTTTT; cdr3_aa: CASSLREGNTGELFF
clone_size: once; v_call: TRBV2; d_call: .; j_call: TRBJ2-7; cdr3_nt: TGTGCCGGGCGAACGTTGGGACGGACATACGAGCAGTACTTC; cdr3_aa: CAGRTLGRTYEQYF
clone_size: .; v_call: TRBV25-1; d_call: TRBD1; j_call: TRBJ1-4; cdr3_nt: TGTGCCAGCAGCCGACAGGGAGAGGAAAAACTGTTTTTT; cdr3_aa: CASSRQGEEKLFF
clone_size: .; v_call: TRBV2; d_call: TRBD1; j_call: TRBJ1-5; cdr3_nt: TGTGCCAGCAGTGTGACAGGGACCCCCAATCAGCCCCAGCATTTT; cdr3_aa: CASSVTGTPNQPQHF
clone_size: .; v_call: TRBV18; d_call: .; j_call: TRBJ2-7; cdr3_nt: TGTGCCAGCTCACTCCTGGGGGACGCCACCTACGAGCAGTACTTC; cdr3_aa: CASSLLGDATYEQYF
clone_size: few; v_call: TRBV27; d_call: .; j_call: TRBJ1-1; cdr3_nt: TGTGCCAGCAGTCCGATTAGGGGGGTGGGCACTGAAGCTTTCTTT; cdr3_aa: CASSPIRGVGTEAFF
clone_size: .; v_call: TRBV2; d_call: .; j_call: TRBJ1-5; cdr3_nt: TGTGCCAGCAGTGCCCCAGTCCAGCCCCAGCATTTT; cdr3_aa: CASSAPVQPQHF
clone_size: .; v_call: TRBV6-6; d_call: .; j_call: TRBJ2-1; cdr3_nt: TGTGCCAGCAGCCTCGGGACATCATTGGGCAATGAGCAGTTCTTC; cdr3_aa: CASSLGTSLGNEQFF
clone_size: .; v_call: TRBV28; d_call: .; j_call: TRBJ2-2; cdr3_nt: TGTGCCAGCAGTTTACTGGCCGGGGAGCTGTTTTTT; cdr3_aa: CASSLLAGELFF
clone_size: once; v_call: TRBV5-1; d_call: .; j_call: TRBJ1-1; cdr3_nt: TGCGCCAGCAGCTTGGAGACCGGGTGGAGCACTGAAGCTTTCTTT; cdr3_aa: CASSLETGWSTEAFF
clone_size: medium-sized; v_call: TRBV6-5; d_call: .; j_call: TRBJ2-3; cdr3_nt: TGTGCCAGCAGTTACTTTAGTGCAGATACGCAGTATTTT; cdr3_aa: CASSYFSADTQYF
clone_size: .; v_call: TRBV6-6; d_call: .; j_call: TRBJ2-2; cdr3_nt: TGTGCCAGCAGTCCCTCTAGCTCCGGGGAGCTGTTTTTT; cdr3_aa: CASSPSSSGELFF
clone_size: .; v_call: TRBV4-1; d_call: .; j_call: TRBJ1-1; cdr3_nt: TGCGCCAGCAGCCAAGGGGGGGCCGGTGAAGCTTTCTTT; cdr3_aa: CASSQGGAGEAFF
clone_size: .; v_call: TRBV9; d_call: .; j_call: TRBJ2-1; cdr3_nt: TGTGCCAGCAGCCCCACGAGGGGGAACTACAATGAGCAGTTCTTC; cdr3_aa: CASSPTRGNYNEQFF
clone_size: medium-sized; v_call: TRBV7-2; d_call: .; j_call: TRBJ2-3; cdr3_nt: TGTGCCAGCAGCTTAGCCGGGACGACAGATACGCAGTATTTT; cdr3_aa: CASSLAGTTDTQYF
clone_size: many; v_call: TRBV19; d_call: TRBD1; j_call: TRBJ2-5; cdr3_nt: TGTGCCAGTAGTATAGGTCAGGGGGCAGAGACCCAGTACTTC; cdr3_aa: CASSIGQGAETQYF
clone_size: once; v_call: TRBV4-2; d_call: .; j_call: TRBJ2-5; cdr3_nt: TGTGCCAGCAGCCAAGATGGACAGCGGGAAGAGACCCAGTACTTC; cdr3_aa: CASSQDGQREETQYF
clone_size: medium-sized; v_call: TRBV28; d_call: TRBD2; j_call: TRBJ2-1; cdr3_nt: TGTGCCAGCAGTCGGGAGGCCGAAGAGAATGAGCAGTTCTTC; cdr3_aa: CASSREAEENEQFF
clone_size: few; v_call: TRBV24-1; d_call: .; j_call: TRBJ1-4; cdr3_nt: TGTGCCACCAGTCTGACGGGTAAAGGGTCGGGGCGCTATGAAAAACTGTTTTTT; cdr3_aa: CATSLTGKGSGRYEKLFF
clone_size: few; v_call: TRBV28; d_call: TRBD1; j_call: TRBJ2-5; cdr3_nt: TGTGCCAGCAGGACAGGGGCGAAGACCCAGTACTTC; cdr3_aa: CASRTGAKTQYF
clone_size: .; v_call: TRBV28; d_call: TRBD2; j_call: TRBJ2-2; cdr3_nt: TGTGCCAGCAGTCGTCTAGGACTAGCGCGTAACACCGGGGAGCTGTTTTTT; cdr3_aa: CASSRLGLARNTGELFF
clone_size: .; v_call: TRBV28; d_call: TRBD1; j_call: TRBJ2-1; cdr3_nt: TGTGCCGGGGGGACAGGGGGGAATGAGCAGTTCTTC; cdr3_aa: CAGGTGGNEQFF
clone_size: .; v_call: TRBV6-4; d_call: .; j_call: TRBJ1-1; cdr3_nt: TGTGCCAGCAGTGACGCCCCGAACACTGAAGCTTTCTTT; cdr3_aa: CASSDAPNTEAFF
clone_size: .; v_call: TRBV11-2; d_call: TRBD2; j_call: TRBJ2-1; cdr3_nt: TGTGCCAGCAGCCCAGAGGGATGGGGGGGAAATTACAATGAGCAGTTCTTC; cdr3_aa: CASSPEGWGGNYNEQFF
clone_size: .; v_call: TRBV28; d_call: TRBD1; j_call: TRBJ1-1; cdr3_nt: TGTGCCAGCAGTCTAAACAGGGGGAAGGCTTTCTTT; cdr3_aa: CASSLNRGKAFF
clone_size: .; v_call: TRBV2; d_call: TRBD1; j_call: TRBJ1-2; cdr3_nt: TGTGCCAGCGGGGGGACAGGGGATTATGGCTACACCTTC; cdr3_aa: CASGGTGDYGYTF
clone_size: .; v_call: TRBV18; d_call: TRBD2; j_call: TRBJ2-7; cdr3_nt: TGTGCCAGCTCACCCACGGACAGGCTAGCGGGAGGTGGTTACGAGCAGTACTTC; cdr3_aa: CASSPTDRLAGGGYEQYF
clone_size: .; v_call: TRBV9; d_call: TRBD2; j_call: TRBJ2-3; cdr3_nt: TGTGCCAGCAGCGTAGACACTAGCGCGATCGCCACAGATACGCAGTATTTT; cdr3_aa: CASSVDTSAIATDTQYF
clone_size: .; v_call: TRBV5-6; d_call: .; j_call: TRBJ2-3; cdr3_nt: TGTGCCAGCAGCTTTGAGAGGCTAGTGGCGCAGTATTTT; cdr3_aa: CASSFERLVAQYF
clone_size: few; v_call: TRBV19; d_call: TRBD2; j_call: TRBJ2-1; cdr3_nt: TGTGCCAGTAGTATCGGGGCTAGCGGCGAGCAGTTCTTC; cdr3_aa: CASSIGASGEQFF
clone_size: .; v_call: TRBV12-3/TRBV12-4; d_call: .; j_call: TRBJ1-1; cdr3_nt: TGTGCCAGCAGTTTAGGGAGGAACACTGAAGCTTTCTTT; cdr3_aa: CASSLGRNTEAFF
clone_size: .; v_call: TRBV6-5; d_call: .; j_call: TRBJ1-4; cdr3_nt: TGTGCCAGCGCCACCGACAGGATCAATGAAAAACTGTTTTTT; cdr3_aa: CASATDRINEKLFF
clone_size: .; v_call: TRBV30; d_call: .; j_call: TRBJ1-4; cdr3_nt: TGTGCCTGGAGTGTAATAGGGGAAAAACTGTTTTTT; cdr3_aa: CAWSVIGEKLFF
clone_size: few; v_call: TRBV6-5; d_call: TRBD1; j_call: TRBJ1-1; cdr3_nt: TGTGCCAGCAGTAAACGGACAGGGGAGGGCACTGAAGCTTTCTTT; cdr3_aa: CASSKRTGEGTEAFF
clone_size: .; v_call: TRBV12-3/TRBV12-4; d_call: .; j_call: TRBJ2-1; cdr3_nt: TGTGCCAGCGGGTCGAGCTCCTACAATGAGCAGTTCTTC; cdr3_aa: CASGSSSYNEQFF
clone_size: .; v_call: TRBV7-3; d_call: .; j_call: TRBJ1-1; cdr3_nt: TGTGCCAGCAGCTTGAATTCCAACACTGAAGCTTTCTTT; cdr3_aa: CASSLNSNTEAFF
clone_size: .; v_call: TRBV2; d_call: TRBD2; j_call: TRBJ2-7; cdr3_nt: TGTGCCAGCAGAAGACTAGCGGGAGGGGGGGCCGAGCAGTACTTC; cdr3_aa: CASRRLAGGGAEQYF
clone_size: .; v_call: TRBV10-3; d_call: .; j_call: TRBJ2-6; cdr3_nt: TGTGCCATCAGTGAGTCGGGGACGGCTCGGGGGGCCAACGTCCTGACTTTC; cdr3_aa: CAISESGTARGANVLTF
clone_size: .; v_call: TRBV9; d_call: TRBD2; j_call: TRBJ2-2; cdr3_nt: TGTGCCAGCAGCGTAGAGGCCCTAGCGGGAGTCCCCGGGGAGCTGTTTTTT; cdr3_aa: CASSVEALAGVPGELFF
clone_size: .; v_call: TRBV7-2; d_call: .; j_call: TRBJ2-2; cdr3_nt: TGTGCCAGCAGCTTAAGAAGGTCCCATCGGATCGGGGAGCTGTTTTTT; cdr3_aa: CASSLRRSHRIGELFF
clone_size: .; v_call: TRBV6-5; d_call: TRBD1; j_call: TRBJ2-5; cdr3_nt: TGTGCCAGCAGTTACTCGGCAGGGGGTAGCGAGACCCAGTACTTC; cdr3_aa: CASSYSAGGSETQYF
clone_size: .; v_call: TRBV18; d_call: TRBD1; j_call: TRBJ1-1; cdr3_nt: TGTGCCAGCTCATCGCAGACAGGGTTGAACACTGAAGCTTTCTTT; cdr3_aa: CASSSQTGLNTEAFF
clone_size: .; v_call: TRBV6-5; d_call: TRBD1; j_call: TRBJ2-7; cdr3_nt: TGTGCCAGCAACCGACAGGGGGCCTACGAGCAGTACTTC; cdr3_aa: CASNRQGAYEQYF